This T cell receptor (beta chain) was recovered during a study of T cell changes during pregnancy in multiple sclerosis. Profiling relied on immunoSEQ multiplex PCR, and the TCRdb table lists in-frame clones only, not all of them. The sample includes 35,000 to 45,000 clones, over 80% of them seen just once. After removal of 8 bases from V and 0 bases from J, the junction contained 12 bases not matched to a gene. The CDR3 extends over 16 amino acids. CDR1 and CDR2 (germline): SQVTM, ANQGSEA. The TCR originated in a female donor with multiple sclerosis, enrolled in a pregnancy study. The material sequenced was CD4+ T cells from peripheral blood mononuclear cells, taken before pregnancy. This chain connects TRBV29-1 to TRBJ1-2; TRBD1 aligns across 10 bases. The CDR3 coding sequence is TGCAGCACTTACGTGGACAGGGGGAGACCTAACTATGGCTACACCTTC. This codes for CSTYVDRGRPNYGYTF. Using reference TRBV29-1 and TRBJ1-2 for the parts outside the CDR3, the full variable domain is SAVISQKPSRDICQRGTSLTIQCQVDSQVTMMFWYRQQPGQSLTLIATANQGSEATYESGFVIDKFPISRPNLTFSTLTVSNMSPEDSSIYLCSTYVDRGRPNYGYTFGSGTRLTVV.